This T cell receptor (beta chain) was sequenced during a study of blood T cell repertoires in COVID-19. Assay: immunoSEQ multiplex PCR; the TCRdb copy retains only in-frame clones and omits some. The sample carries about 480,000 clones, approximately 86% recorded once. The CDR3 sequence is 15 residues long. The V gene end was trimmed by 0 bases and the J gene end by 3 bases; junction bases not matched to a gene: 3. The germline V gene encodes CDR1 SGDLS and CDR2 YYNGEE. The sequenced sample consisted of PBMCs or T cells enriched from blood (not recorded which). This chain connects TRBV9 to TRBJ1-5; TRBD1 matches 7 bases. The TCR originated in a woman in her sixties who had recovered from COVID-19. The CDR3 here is CASSVEGAYNQPQHF. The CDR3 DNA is TGTGCCAGCAGCGTAGAGGGGGCCTACAATCAGCCCCAGCATTTT.